The sequence of this T cell receptor beta chain was determined in a study of chemoradiotherapy in HPV16-positive cancers (dated by TCRdb to between 2021 and 2024). General notes on the study: Using functional T-cell assays on cells from a couple of HPV16-positive patients, the researchers defined candidate HPV-specific T-cell clones and common TCR motifs. Next, the candidate HPV-specific TCRs and motifs were followed in TCR repertoires from around 91 patients with HPV-related cancers. The study set out to ask whether T-cell immunity against the HPV oncoproteins E6 and E7 changes over the course of chemoradiotherapy and whether that immunity affects survival. What the authors observed across the whole study: The survival association was reported for HPV16-positive patients, and the functional definition of HPV-specific T cells was derived from only a couple of HPV16-positive patients. Expansion of candidate HPV-specific clones and E7-related TCR motifs was observed in the tumor microenvironment during treatment, whereas no such expansion was observed for non-HPV-specific T cells. In HPV16-positive patients, expansion of HPV-responsive T cells during chemoradiotherapy was associated with improved recurrence-free survival.

V is pared back by 5 bases and J by 2 bases, with 16 bases lying between the germline termini. From cysteine to phenylalanine, the CDR3 is 16 amino acids long. The kept DNA is CDR3 alone, 48 bases in frame from the first base. Per the germline V gene (reference sequence), MNHEY is the CDR1 and SMNVEV is the CDR2. The library was obtained by the immunoSEQ multiplex PCR assay. TCRdb re-hosts the immuneACCESS table, in-frame sequences only. Its copies lack some clones; in the studies checked, an unresolved V gene accounts for under half of them, and the cause for the rest is not known. The sample table lists some 9,300 clones, more than 70% of them with a count of one. The ten largest clones capture less than 3% of the sample. Because repertoires were sampled repeatedly during chemoradiotherapy, clonal expansion in the tumor microenvironment could be followed. Notes on this clone: Its antigen is still unknown. Base-call qualities are not available, and no considerably larger clone is one nucleotide away.

The sample in question was blood, obtained from a patient who underwent chemoradiotherapy. The source of this sequence is a human donor with HPV-associated anogenital cancer. The rearranged chain carries TRBV27 and TRBJ1-5; possibly the D gene is TRBD1, per 5 matching bases. The bases are TGTGCCAGCAGTAATCTCCAGGGTGCGGGCAATCAGCCCCAGCATTTT. Translated, it reads CASSNLQGAGNQPQHF.